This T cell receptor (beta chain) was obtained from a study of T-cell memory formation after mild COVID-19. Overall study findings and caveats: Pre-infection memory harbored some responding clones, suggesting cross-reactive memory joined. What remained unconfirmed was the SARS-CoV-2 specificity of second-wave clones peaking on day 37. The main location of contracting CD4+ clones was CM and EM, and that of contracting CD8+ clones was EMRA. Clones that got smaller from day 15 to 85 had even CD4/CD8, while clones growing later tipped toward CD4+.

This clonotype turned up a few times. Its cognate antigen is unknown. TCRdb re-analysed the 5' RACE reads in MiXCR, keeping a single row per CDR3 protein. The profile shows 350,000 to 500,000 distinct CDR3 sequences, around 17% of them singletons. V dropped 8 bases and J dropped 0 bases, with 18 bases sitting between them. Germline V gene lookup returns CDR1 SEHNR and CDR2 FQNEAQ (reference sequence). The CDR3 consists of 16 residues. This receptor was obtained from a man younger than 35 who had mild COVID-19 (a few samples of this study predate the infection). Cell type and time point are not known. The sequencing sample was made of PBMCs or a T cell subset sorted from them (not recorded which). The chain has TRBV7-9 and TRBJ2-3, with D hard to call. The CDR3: CASQGYGEVSTDTQYF. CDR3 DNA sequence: TGTGCCAGCCAAGGGTACGGAGAAGTTAGCACAGATACGCAGTATTTT. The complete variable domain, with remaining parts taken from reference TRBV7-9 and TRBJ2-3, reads DTGVSQNPRHKITKRGQNVTFRCDPISEHNRLYWYRQTLGQGPEFLTYFQNEAQLEKSRLLSDRFSAERPKGSFSTLEIQRTEQGDSAMYLCASQGYGEVSTDTQYFGPGTRLTVL.